The 13 T cell receptor beta chains reported below all come from one sample, sequenced in a study of blood T cells in healthy people across ages. Primed by a sample-barcoded 5' primer and a J-beta primer mix, a second PCR proceeded for roughly 7 to 11 cycles. TCRdb processed the 5' RACE reads anew with MiXCR; each CDR3 protein has one entry. The sample has 1.5 million or so distinct CDR3 sequences, 35% to 45% seen once. The sequencing input was blood. The receptors derive from a woman aged 18-30 years in good health.

The chain links TRBV6-2 or TRBV6-3 to TRBJ1-2; 8 bases match TRBD1. CDR3 length: 14 residues. Germline CDR1 MNHEY, CDR2 SVGEGT. The ends lost 6 bases at V and 6 bases at J; junction bases unmatched: 9. The CDR3 here is CASRRTGRDNGYTF. The CDR3 DNA is TGTGCCAGCAGGAGGACAGGGAGGGACAATGGCTACACCTTC.

This chain links TRBV7-2 with TRBJ2-7; TRBD1 or TRBD2 may be the D gene (5 bases each). The V end lost 5 bases, the J end lost 1 base, and 18 bases lay between the germline ends. This CDR3 region has 16 residues. Germline assignment: CDR1 SGHTA and CDR2 FQGNSA. CDR3 sequence reads: CASSTGTGTGSYEQYF. The CDR3, as DNA: TGTGCCAGCAGCACCGGGACCGGGACCGGATCCTACGAGCAGTACTTC.

This chain uses TRBV29-1 with TRBJ1-5; the D gene is possibly TRBD1 (5 bases). The CDR3 has 13 residues. Per germline, CDR1 SQVTM and CDR2 ANQGSEA. The CDR3 region is CNALGQGDQPQHF. CDR3 in DNA: TGCAACGCCCTAGGACAAGGAGATCAGCCCCAGCATTTT. Drawing the rest from reference TRBV29-1 and TRBJ1-5, the complete variable domain is SAVISQKPSRDICQRGTSLTIQCQVDSQVTMMFWYRQQPGQSLTLIATANQGSEATYESGFVIDKFPISRPNLTFSTLTVSNMSPEDSSIYLCNALGQGDQPQHFGDGTRLSIL.

This clonotype appeared once. The gene calls are TRBV4-3 and TRBJ2-1; 7 nucleotides align to TRBD2. The germline CDR1 and CDR2 sequences are LGHNA and YSLEER. J was trimmed by 0 bases and V by 1 base; bases with no gene match: 6. The length of the CDR3 is 17 residues. The CDR3 loop is CASSQVSGGRSYNEQFF. The CDR3 DNA is TGCGCCAGCAGCCAAGTTTCGGGGGGACGCTCCTACAATGAGCAGTTCTTC.

For the CDR3, the DNA is TGCAGTGCCCCGGGGAGGGGACCAAGAGGAGACATTCAGTACTTC. Translating it yields CSAPGRGPRGDIQYF. The rearrangement links TRBV20-1 to TRBJ2-4, with 7 positions matching TRBD2. Trimming removed 6 bases from V and 8 bases from J; junction bases left unmatched: 16. This CDR3 region has 15 residues. CDR1 and CDR2 from the germline V gene are DFQATT and SNEGSKA (reference sequence).

The chain has TRBV28 and TRBJ1-5, with D hard to call. Trimming removed 4 bases from V and 0 bases from J, with 10 bases in between. The CDR3 has 15 residues. Germline CDR1 MDHEN, CDR2 SYDVKM. In nucleotides, the CDR3 is TGTGCCAGCAGTTCGGGCAGCTATAGCAATCAGCCCCAGCATTTT. It specifies CASSSGSYSNQPQHF.

The chain combines TRBV27 with TRBJ2-7; D is perhaps TRBD1 or TRBD2 (5 bases each). CDR3 length: 12 residues. V was trimmed by 8 bases and J by 7 bases, leaving 15 bases between them. The germline CDR1 and CDR2 sequences are MNHEY and SMNVEV (reference sequence). DNA of the CDR3: TGTGCCAGCGAGGGGATCGACAATGAGCAGTACTTC. It specifies CASEGIDNEQYF.

J is TRBJ1-1 and V is TRBV5-1; D is unclear. The CDR3 runs to 16 residues. The V gene lost 0 bases and the J gene lost 0 bases, with 12 bases spanning the gap. CDR1 SGHRS and CDR2 YFSETQ come from the germline V gene. The chain's CDR3 is CASSLARGLMNTEAFF. The CDR3 DNA reads TGCGCCAGCAGCTTGGCCCGGGGTCTCATGAACACTGAAGCTTTCTTT.

This clonotype was recorded a few times. The CDR3 bases are TGTGCCAGCAGCAAGGGCGCCTGGCACGGAGATTCCCAGCCCCAGCATTTT. It codes for CASSKGAWHGDSQPQHF. This chain joins TRBV7-4 and TRBJ1-5, with D unclear. Germline V gives CDR1 SGHVT, CDR2 SQSDAQ. Trimming removed 5 bases from V and 7 bases from J, with 24 bases in between. The CDR3 is 17 residues long.

This clonotype was counted between two and nine times. V and J are TRBV28 and TRBJ2-7, with TRBD1 identical over 8 bases. The J segment lost 3 bases and the V segment lost 6 bases, leaving 4 bases of the junction unmatched. From germline, CDR1 is MDHEN and CDR2 SYDVKM. CDR3 length: 13 residues. CDR3 sequence reads: CASRRTGIYEQYF. The CDR3 bases are TGTGCCAGCAGGAGGACAGGGATCTACGAGCAGTACTTC.

The V gene is TRBV20-1, the J gene TRBJ2-4, with D tentatively TRBD1 or TRBD2 (5 bases each). From germline, CDR1 is DFQATT and CDR2 SNEGSKA (reference sequence). Trimming shortened V by 3 bases and J by 13 bases, and 16 bases separated the two germline ends. The CDR3 length is 12 residues. The CDR3 protein is CSARGEISEQYF. For the CDR3, the DNA is TGCAGTGCTAGGGGGGAGATAAGTGAGCAGTACTTC.

The CDR3 is CASSHRQGRFNEQYF. The CDR3, as DNA: TGTGCCAGCAGCCATAGACAGGGTCGCTTCAACGAGCAGTACTTC. The chain links TRBV7-9 to TRBJ2-5; 7 positions match TRBD1. The DNA end lines up better with TRBJ2-7; the J call may be wrong. Germline V gives CDR1 SEHNR, CDR2 FQNEAQ (reference sequence). The CDR3 covers 15 residues.

The J gene is TRBJ2-7, the V gene TRBV15; 7 positions agree with TRBD2. The germline V gene encodes CDR1 LNHNV and CDR2 YYDKDF (reference sequence). With 4 bases clipped from V and 0 bases from J, the junction kept 6 bases outside the gene matches. The CDR3 loop spans 15 amino acids. CDR3 protein: CATSTGSSGSYEQYF. In DNA, the CDR3 is TGTGCCACCAGCACGGGTTCTAGCGGCTCCTACGAGCAGTACTTC.